The present T cell receptor beta chain was sequenced within a study of T cell responses to AZD1222 COVID-19 vaccine (dated by TCRdb to about 2021). With respect to the entire study: A total of under 250 trial participants underwent TCR sequencing, of whom about 210 had received two doses of AZD1222 and around 25 had received two doses of the MenACWY control vaccine. Trial participants were enrolled by age into subgroups of 18-55, 56-69 and 70-plus years, and around 140, 26 and 57 TCR-sequenced participants, respectively, were included in these subgroups. Broad study findings and their caveats: Conclusions about previously exposed vaccinees are limited because only five to seven AZD1222 recipients were SARS-CoV-2 seropositive at baseline. Participants were mostly white British, with more females than males. The authors suggested clonal diversity may have been underestimated. Because no day 14 peak-response samples were available, the repertoires could be characterized only after the peak T cell response. The 56-69-year group was small, and its depth increase did not reach significance, likely because of low power. The vaccine-associated CD4 TCRs covered the entire spike protein, and the dominant responses fell in regions 160-218 and 743-854. Reportedly, almost half of the unique spike-specific TCRs recognized epitopes lying outside the regions that are mutated in the B.1.351 and B.1.1.7 variants. A significant rise in spike-specific TCR breadth and depth was observed after two AZD1222 doses relative to day 0 and relative to MenACWY recipients.

The germline V end is reduced by 5 bases and the J end by 10 bases; junction bases left unmatched: 7. CDR1 MDHEN and CDR2 SYDVKM are derived from the germline V gene. The CDR3 numbers 14 residues from cysteine through phenylalanine. Only the CDR3 part of the read is kept: 42 bases, read in frame from the first base. The CDR3 regions of human TCRbeta chains were subjected to immunosequencing. Processing in the source paper ran as follows. Repertoire TCRs were matched against a reference library of SARS-CoV-2-specific TCRs generated with the MIRA antigen-specificity platform. Breadth was defined as the fraction of unique TCRs that were SARS-CoV-2-associated. Depth was defined as the fraction of total T cells that were SARS-CoV-2-associated. Using the MIRA data, every spike-specific TCR was mapped to the spike region that the TCR reacted to and assigned to either a CD4 or a CD8 class. Log10-transformed breadth and depth values were compared by one-way ANOVA with Sidak's multiple comparisons tests. What TCRdb holds here is the immuneACCESS table cut down to in-frame rearrangements. Part of the clones is not present; checked against another copy, under half of the missing clones reflect an unresolved V gene, and the others are unexplained. V, J and clone size are those of that table, while D and trimming were read from the DNA. A total of 89,000 or so clones appear in this sample, 75% to 95% of them only once. Of the sample, 25% to 30% falls within the top ten clones.

Comment on this clone: Its antigen target is currently unknown. Within one base of it there is no much larger clone, and no base qualities were kept.

The sample's time point label, decoded: about 28 days (+/-7) after the second vaccine dose. AZD1222 recipients with second doses at about 4 weeks or about 12 weeks were pooled, because spike-specific TCR depth and breadth did not differ between schedules. The vaccinee samples were drawn from two UK trials, COV001 and COV002, one of which was a single-blind randomized controlled phase 2/3 trial testing AZD1222 (ChAdOx1 nCoV-19) in healthy adults. For TCRbeta chain sequencing, PBMC samples were collected from trial participants at day 0 and at day 28 after the second dose. The clonotype comes from an adult who received the AZD1222 COVID-19 vaccine. In this chain, TRBV28 is recombined with TRBJ1-6, with 8 bases matching TRBD1. Sequenced material: peripheral blood, taken 28 days after the second AZD1222 dose. CDR3 loop: CASSRGQGLSPLHF. The nucleotides read TGTGCCAGCAGTCGCGGACAGGGACTCTCACCCCTCCACTTT.